These 20 T cell receptor beta chains came from one sample sequenced in a study of neoadjuvant nivolumab and ipilimumab in lung cancer. Measured with immunoSEQ multiplex PCR; TCRdb has only the in-frame clones, and not every one. The sample shows about 25,000 clones, about 81% of them seen only once. The material was tumor tissue, obtained after neoadjuvant nivolumab, alone or with ipilimumab, at or shortly before surgery. These receptors originate from an adult with non-small cell lung cancer.

This clone was recorded only once. The chain uses TRBV7-9 and TRBJ2-3; D is possibly TRBD2 (5 bases). CDR3 length: 14 residues. Looked up from germline, CDR1 is SEHNR and CDR2 is FQNEAQ (reference sequence). Trimming stripped 10 bases from V and 0 bases from J, with 14 bases between. CDR3 coding DNA: TGTGCCACCCTGAGGGTCTCTAGCACAGATACGCAGTATTTT. Its translation: CATLRVSSTDTQYF.

The chain couples TRBV29-1 to TRBJ1-1; TRBD1 matches at 7 bases. V was pared by 6 bases and J by 3 bases, with 4 bases of the junction left unmatched. Germline V gene data show CDR1 as SQVTM and CDR2 as ANQGSEA. The CDR3 sequence is 12 residues long. For the CDR3, the DNA is TGCAGCGTGGACCAGGGGGACACTGAAGCTTTCTTT. Protein: CSVDQGDTEAFF.

CDR3 DNA: TGTGCCAGCAGCCAAGAGGGTCAGTGGGACATTCAGTACTTC. Its protein product is CASSQEGQWDIQYF. V usage is TRBV4-2 and J usage is TRBJ2-4; D unclear. The V and J ends lost 0 bases and 8 bases respectively, with 11 bases between them. This CDR3 contains 14 residues. Germline V gene lookup returns CDR1 LGHNA and CDR2 YNFKEQ.

The J gene is TRBJ1-1, the V gene TRBV18; TRBD1 aligns across 7 bases. Trimming removed 0 bases from V and 8 bases from J; junction bases left unmatched: 12. This CDR3 is built from 16 residues. CDR1 KGHSH and CDR2 LQKENI come from the germline V gene. CDR3 nucleotide sequence: TGTGCCAGCTCACCACCAGCGCTCAGGGGGAAGTCCGAAGCTTTCTTT. Translation gives CASSPPALRGKSEAFF.

DNA of the CDR3: TGTGCCAGCAGCGACGGTAGTGCGAACATTCAGTACTTC. Protein sequence: CASSDGSANIQYF. The V call is TRBV7-9, the J call TRBJ2-4; D is unresolved. The V gene's germline CDR1 is SEHNR and CDR2 FQNEAQ (reference sequence). This CDR3 comprises 13 residues. The V end lost 5 bases, the J end lost 7 bases, and 12 bases lay between the germline ends.

V usage is TRBV5-1 and J usage is TRBJ2-5, with TRBD1 matching 9 bases. V lost 4 bases to trimming and J lost 7 bases; unmatched junction nucleotides: 5. Germline CDR1 reads SGHRS; CDR2 reads YFSETQ. This CDR3 region has 13 residues. The CDR3 DNA follows: TGCGCCAGCAGCAAGGACAGGGGCCTGACCCAGTACTTC. Encoded protein: CASSKDRGLTQYF.

The rearrangement links TRBV6-5 to TRBJ2-7; TRBD2 aligns across 11 bases. CDR1 and CDR2 from the germline V gene are MNHEY and SVGAGI. Germline trimming cut 6 bases from V and 4 bases from J; bases unmatched to any gene: 5. The CDR3 loop spans 14 amino acids. CDR3 in amino acids: CASRRTSGLYEQYF. The CDR3 DNA reads TGTGCCAGCAGAAGGACTAGCGGGCTGTACGAGCAGTACTTC.

Turning to this clone: One end of the junction varies from germline; a read error may be responsible. This chain links TRBV14 with TRBJ1-4, with a possible D match to TRBD1 (5 bases). The CDR3 spans 16 residues. The germline V gene encodes CDR1 SGHDN and CDR2 FVKESK. CDR3 sequence (DNA): TGTGCCAGCAGCCGCCACGGGACGTTCGGAGGGGAAAACCTGTTTTTT. This translates into CASSRHGTFGGENLFF.

V usage is TRBV11-3 and J usage is TRBJ1-5; tentatively, D is TRBD1 (5 bases). CDR3 length: 13 residues. Trimming took off 5 bases at V and 3 bases at J, with 8 bases between the two ends. Germline CDR1 reads SGHNT; CDR2 reads YENEEA. The CDR3 nucleotides read TGTGCCAGCAGCACAGGCCACAATCAGCCCCAGCATTTT. This sequence encodes CASSTGHNQPQHF.

The V call is TRBV19, the J call TRBJ2-1; D is uncertain. V dropped 3 bases and J dropped 9 bases, with 12 bases sitting between them. This CDR3 contains 13 residues. From germline, CDR1 is LNHDA and CDR2 SQIVND (reference sequence). CDR3 coding DNA: TGTGCCAGTAGTATTAAGGCCCGTGGTGAGCAGTTCTTC. Residues: CASSIKARGEQFF.

The chain carries TRBV14 and TRBJ2-5, with 7 bases identical to TRBD1. From germline, CDR1 is SGHDN and CDR2 FVKESK. The V gene end was trimmed by 4 bases and the J gene end by 3 bases; junction bases not matched to a gene: 11. CDR3 size: 16 residues. CDR3 DNA sequence: TGTGCCAGCAGCCCATTCGGACAGGTGAAAGAAGAGACCCAGTACTTC. As protein: CASSPFGQVKEETQYF.

With regard to this clone: One end of the junction does not line up with germline, which may come from a read error. This chain uses TRBV25-1 with TRBJ1-4, with TRBD1 matching 7 bases. The V gene's germline CDR1 is MGHDK and CDR2 SYGVNS. This CDR3 has 13 residues. This CDR3 is CASRDRANEKLFF. Written as DNA, the CDR3 is TGTGCCAGCCGTGACAGGGCTAATGAAAAACTGTTTTTT.

To note about this clone: This sample also contains other DNA sequences that code for the same CDR3. This sequence joins TRBV7-2 and TRBJ1-5; tentative D call: TRBD1 (6 bases). Germline V gives CDR1 SGHTA, CDR2 FQGNSA. The CDR3 runs to 15 residues. V dropped 1 base and J dropped 4 bases, with 11 bases sitting between them. CDR3 nucleotide sequence: TGTGCCAGCAGCTTAGACGGGGGCGGAAATCAGCCCCAGCATTTT. Encoded protein: CASSLDGGGNQPQHF.

The chain combines TRBV7-7 with TRBJ2-1; D gene unclear. Trimming took 5 bases from V and 7 from J, leaving 12 bases between them. This CDR3 has 13 residues. CDR1 is SSHAT, CDR2 FNYEAQ, per germline (reference sequence). The CDR3 here is CASSLDGTNEQFF. As DNA, the CDR3 is TGTGCCAGCAGCCTGGACGGTACGAATGAGCAGTTCTTC.

The chain links TRBV6-5 to TRBJ1-5; unclear D gene. This CDR3 contains 12 residues. V gave up 4 bases and J gave up 3 bases, with 4 bases separating them. CDR1 and CDR2 from the germline V gene are MNHEY and SVGAGI. Here the CDR3 DNA reads TGTGCCAGCAGTTCCACCAATCAGCCCCAGCATTTT. Protein: CASSSTNQPQHF.

This clone is a singleton in its sample. The chain employs TRBV7-9 and TRBJ2-4, with 8 bases matching TRBD2. CDR1 and CDR2 from the germline V gene are SEHNR and FQNEAQ (reference sequence). V lost 3 bases, J lost 8 bases, and 12 bases stayed unmatched. The CDR3 contains 16 residues. CDR3 bases: TGTGCCAGCAGCTTTGATCCGGGACTAGTTAAAGACATTCAGTACTTC. Its protein is CASSFDPGLVKDIQYF.

The rearrangement links TRBV7-9 to TRBJ1-1, with D possibly TRBD1 on 6 matching bases. The CDR3 has 13 residues. The V end was cut by 3 bases, the J end by 4 bases, with 9 bases between. From germline, CDR1 is SEHNR and CDR2 FQNEAQ (reference sequence). The CDR3 DNA reads as TGTGCCAGCAGCTTTCAGGGGTCCACTGAAGCTTTCTTT. The encoded protein is CASSFQGSTEAFF.

J is TRBJ2-3 and V is TRBV14, with TRBD2 matching over 7 bases. This CDR3 is built from 15 residues. Trimming at V came to 3 bases and at J to 1 base, leaving 4 bases not matched to a gene. CDR1 and CDR2 (germline): SGHDN, FVKESK. The CDR3 region has the DNA TGTGCCAGCAGCCAGACTACTAGCGGCACAGATACGCAGTATTTT. It yields the protein CASSQTTSGTDTQYF.

In its sample, this clone was seen once. This sequence joins TRBV7-9 and TRBJ2-2, with D possibly called TRBD1 or TRBD2 (5 bases each). The V end lost 1 base, the J end lost 5 bases, and 5 bases lay between the germline ends. CDR3 size: 13 residues. Germline CDR1 reads SEHNR; CDR2 reads FQNEAQ (reference sequence). Here the CDR3 DNA reads TGTGCCAGCAGCTTAGGGGGGACCGGGGAGCTGTTTTTT. Protein sequence: CASSLGGTGELFF.

The chain links TRBV5-1 to TRBJ2-3; D is undetermined. Trimming removed 1 base from V and 4 bases from J, with 4 bases in between. The CDR3 is 12 residues long. Germline lookup yields CDR1 SGHRS and CDR2 YFSETQ. The CDR3 sequence is CASSLLADTQYF. CDR3 coding DNA: TGCGCCAGCAGCTTGTTAGCAGATACGCAGTATTTT.